This entry concerns a single T cell receptor (beta chain). This sample stems from a study of blood T cell repertoires in COVID-19. Overall study: Samples of COVID-19 (acute and convalescent) were obtained from the United States, Italy and Spain. Sources were T cells, B-cell-depleted T cells, or PBMCs; the material itself was cDNA or gDNA.

As processed by the authors: For nucleated cells, counts were estimated from reference gene primer amplification. Sequenced by immunoSEQ multiplex PCR; TCRdb stores in-frame clones only, minus some. The DNA gave D and trimming, while V, J and clone size come from that table. The data contain more than 150,000 clones, around 80% of them seen just once; the ten biggest clones take up around 2.8%. The CDR3 has 14 residues. This chain links TRBV21-1 with TRBJ1-5. TRBV21-1 is a recognized pseudogene. The clonotype comes from a woman of 80 years or more with active or convalescent COVID-19. The material sequenced was peripheral blood. The CDR3 loop reads CASSKGRGTQPQHF. The DNA for the CDR3 is TGTGCCAGCAGCAAAGGACGGGGGACGCAGCCCCAGCATTTT.